This entry lists 25 T cell receptor beta chains sequenced from one sample in a study of early T cells in non-severe SARS-CoV-2 infection. TCRdb redid the calling of the 5' RACE reads with MiXCR, one entry per CDR3 protein. The table records more than 65,000 distinct CDR3 sequences, roughly an eighth of them present only once. The sample consisted of whole blood. These receptors all stem from an adult who was a healthcare worker with PCR-confirmed SARS-CoV-2 infection or an uninfected control (not recorded which).

In this sample, this clonotype turned up a few times. V is TRBV2 and J is TRBJ2-7; TRBD1 might be the D (6 bases). Germline V CDR1 and CDR2: SNHLY, FYNNEI. The germline V and J ends were trimmed by 6 bases and 4 bases, with 16 bases remaining between them. This CDR3 is 14 amino acids long. The CDR3 region has the DNA TGTGCCAGCAGAGAGGGGACATTCGCTTACGAGCAGTACTTC. Translation: CASREGTFAYEQYF.

This clonotype appeared many times. This chain connects TRBV3-1 to TRBJ2-7; no reliable D call. V lost 1 base to trimming and J lost 6 bases, with 7 bases between them. Germline CDR1 and CDR2: LGHDT and YNNKEL (reference sequence). The CDR3 length is 12 residues. The CDR3 region has the DNA TGTGCCAGCAGCCAAGGTAGGCGCGAGCAGTACTTC. Amino acids: CASSQGRREQYF.

This clonotype has only a few counts. The genes are TRBV19 and TRBJ1-1; D call uncertain. V lost 4 bases and J 1 base, leaving 4 bases between the germline ends. This CDR3 has 12 amino acids. Germline CDR1 and CDR2: LNHDA and SQIVND (reference sequence). CDR3 residues: CASSTPNTEAFF. CDR3 nucleotides: TGTGCCAGTAGTACGCCGAACACTGAAGCTTTCTTT.

This clonotype was counted at least ten times. The rearrangement links TRBV27 to TRBJ2-7; tentatively, D is TRBD1 (5 bases). Germline V CDR1 and CDR2: MNHEY, SMNVEV (reference sequence). This CDR3 has 13 residues. V dropped 3 bases and J dropped 2 bases, with 8 bases sitting between them. The CDR3 DNA reads TGTGCCAGCAGTTTGCAGGGCCCCTACGAGCAGTACTTC. Its protein product is CASSLQGPYEQYF.

This clonotype was seen at least ten times. This chain uses TRBV6-5 with TRBJ2-1; TRBD2 aligns across 12 bases. The CDR3 consists of 15 residues. The junction had 5 bases not matched to a gene; V was cut back by 2 bases and J by 9 bases. CDR1 is MNHEY and CDR2 is SVGAGI in the germline V gene. The CDR3 region has the DNA TGTGCCAGCAGTTACGGGCTAGCGGGAGGGGGTGAGCAGTTCTTC. Translation: CASSYGLAGGGEQFF.

This clonotype was picked up a small number of times. The chain combines TRBV20-1 with TRBJ1-1; D is unresolved. The CDR3 sequence is 14 residues long. The V gene's germline CDR1 is DFQATT and CDR2 SNEGSKA (reference sequence). Between the trimmed V and J ends, which lost 0 bases and 1 base, there was a span of 9 bases. The CDR3 DNA reads TGCAGTGCTAGAGATTTCACAGCGAACACTGAAGCTTTCTTT. It specifies CSARDFTANTEAFF.

The V and J genes are TRBV24-1 and TRBJ2-7; TRBD1 agrees at 9 bases. This CDR3 contains 12 residues. The germline gives CDR1 KGHDR, CDR2 SFDVKD. The ends lost 9 bases at V and 5 bases at J; junction bases unmatched: 4. In DNA form, the CDR3 reads TGTGCCACCCAGGGACAGGGCAACGAGCAGTACTTC. Protein product: CATQGQGNEQYF.

V gene TRBV10-3 combines with J gene TRBJ2-2; D gene uncertain. The CDR3 is made up of 15 amino acids. Germline V lookup: CDR1 ENHRY, CDR2 SYGVKD. V dropped 6 bases and J dropped 1 base, with 12 bases sitting between them. The DNA for the CDR3 is TGTGCCATCAGCGTCGACGGGTTGAACACCGGGGAGCTGTTTTTT. Protein product: CAISVDGLNTGELFF.

Turning to this clonotype: Just one base apart from a much larger clone, this may be a read error. V is TRBV5-5 and J is TRBJ1-1; D is uncertain. CDR1 and CDR2 (germline): SGHKS, YYEKEE (reference sequence). The CDR3 totals 13 residues. The CDR3 loop is CACSLVPNTEAFF. The CDR3, as DNA: TGTGCCTGCAGCTTGGTCCCGAACACTGAAGCTTTCTTT.

This clonotype has a count of ten or more. The rearrangement joins TRBV5-5 to TRBJ2-1; no clear D. The germline V gene encodes CDR1 SGHKS and CDR2 YYEKEE (reference sequence). The CDR3 sequence is 12 residues long. V dropped 5 bases and J dropped 7 bases, with 10 bases sitting between them. The CDR3 DNA sequence: TGTGCCAGCAGTTTTAAGCGAAATGAGCAGTTCTTC. It encodes CASSFKRNEQFF.

This clonotype was detected only a few times. The rearrangement joins TRBV28 to TRBJ2-7; TRBD1 agrees at 9 bases. The ends lost 7 bases at V and 6 bases at J; junction bases unmatched: 13. This CDR3 spans 15 amino acids. Per the germline V gene, CDR1 is MDHEN and CDR2 is SYDVKM. CDR3 in amino acids: CASNPAGTGKGEQYF. The CDR3 nucleotides are TGTGCCAGCAATCCGGCCGGGACAGGGAAAGGCGAGCAGTACTTC.

In this sample, this clonotype turned up many times. The chain uses TRBV11-2 and TRBJ2-1, with 7 bases aligning to TRBD2. This CDR3 is built from 13 residues. CDR1 is SGHAT, CDR2 FQNNGV, per germline. The ends lost 5 bases at V and 12 bases at J; junction bases unmatched: 10. This CDR3 reads CASSPTGRGWQFF. Here the CDR3 DNA reads TGTGCCAGCAGCCCGACTGGGCGGGGGTGGCAGTTCTTC.

This clonotype was picked up a small number of times. The rearrangement links TRBV7-3 to TRBJ2-1; no reliable D call. V gave up 2 bases and J gave up 0 bases, with 8 bases separating them. The CDR3 runs to 15 residues. Germline loops: CDR1 SGHTA, CDR2 FQGTGA. CDR3 nucleotide sequence: TGTGCCAGCAGCTTAGTGCATACCTCCTACAATGAGCAGTTCTTC. Translation: CASSLVHTSYNEQFF.

Ten or more counts support this clonotype. The chain uses TRBV7-3 and TRBJ2-4, with TRBD2 matching over 9 bases. The CDR3 consists of 13 residues. V was clipped by 3 bases and J by 6 bases; unmatched bases: 0. Germline V gene lookup returns CDR1 SGHTA and CDR2 FQGTGA. The CDR3 loop is CASSLTSGNIQYF. DNA for the CDR3: TGTGCCAGCAGCTTGACTAGCGGAAACATTCAGTACTTC.

This clonotype was seen many times. The V call is TRBV7-3, the J call TRBJ2-3; TRBD2 agrees at 7 bases. The CDR3 sequence is 17 residues long. Germline loops: CDR1 SGHTA, CDR2 FQGTGA. V lost 3 bases to trimming and J lost 2 bases; unmatched junction nucleotides: 11. The CDR3 nucleotides read TGTGCCAGCAGCTTCGATAAGAGGGAGGGCCTCACAGATACGCAGTATTTT. This encodes CASSFDKREGLTDTQYF.

This clonotype was recorded many times. The gene calls are TRBV28 and TRBJ2-3; no definite D call. V lost 5 bases and J 0 bases, leaving 12 bases between the germline ends. Germline V lookup: CDR1 MDHEN, CDR2 SYDVKM. The CDR3 is made up of 15 amino acids. The CDR3, as DNA: TGTGCCAGCAGTCCTTGGACCTCGAGCACAGATACGCAGTATTTT. Translating it yields CASSPWTSSTDTQYF.

This clonotype was found a few times. This chain connects TRBV6-5 to TRBJ2-5; no definite D call. The CDR3 consists of 13 residues. Trimming left V 2 bases short and J 1 base short, with 5 bases between. Germline lookup yields CDR1 MNHEY and CDR2 SVGAGI. Here the CDR3 DNA reads TGTGCCAGCAGTTACCGATCCCAAGAGACCCAGTACTTC. Its protein product is CASSYRSQETQYF.

V usage is TRBV5-8 and J usage is TRBJ1-3, with D unclear. V lost 0 bases and J 0 bases, leaving 10 bases between the germline ends. The germline gives CDR1 SGHTS, CDR2 YDEGEE. The CDR3 consists of 16 residues. The CDR3 here is CASSLGVQSSGNTIYF. Written as DNA, the CDR3 is TGTGCCAGCAGCTTGGGGGTCCAGAGCTCTGGAAACACCATATATTTT.

This clonotype was counted between two and nine times. This chain links TRBV27 with TRBJ2-2; 9 bases match TRBD1. The CDR3 is made up of 16 amino acids. J was trimmed by 1 base and V by 5 bases; bases with no gene match: 5. CDR1 is MNHEY, CDR2 SMNVEV, per germline (reference sequence). CDR3 region: CASSPRTGVNTGELFF. CDR3 nucleotide sequence: TGTGCCAGCAGTCCTAGGACAGGGGTGAACACCGGGGAGCTGTTTTTT.

This clonotype was detected a few times. The chain uses TRBV28 and TRBJ2-3; D uncertain. The V gene's germline CDR1 is MDHEN and CDR2 SYDVKM. The CDR3 extends over 14 amino acids. V was pared by 3 bases and J by 3 bases, with 10 bases between. CDR3 nucleotide sequence: TGTGCCAGCAGTTTCGGGCAGCCGACAGATACGCAGTATTTT. It yields the protein CASSFGQPTDTQYF.

This clonotype came up many times. This sequence joins TRBV6-2 or TRBV6-3 and TRBJ2-3; 9 bases line up with TRBD1. The germline V gene encodes CDR1 MNHEY and CDR2 SVGEGT. This CDR3 is built from 16 residues. V was pared by 7 bases and J by 3 bases, with 11 bases of the junction left unmatched. CDR3 residues: CASTLSGQGITDTQYF. CDR3 sequence (DNA): TGTGCCAGCACCCTCAGCGGACAGGGGATTACAGATACGCAGTATTTT.

This clonotype was recorded many times. The V call is TRBV29-1, the J call TRBJ1-5; a possible D gene is TRBD1 (5 bases). The CDR3 totals 12 residues. The V gene lost 4 bases and the J gene lost 4 bases, with 8 bases spanning the gap. The germline V gene has CDR1 SQVTM and CDR2 ANQGSEA. CDR3 amino acids: CSVVAGNQPQHF. The CDR3 region has the DNA TGCAGCGTTGTCGCAGGGAATCAGCCCCAGCATTTT.

This clonotype has more than one count but fewer than ten. The CDR3 DNA sequence: TGTGCCAGCAGTAATTTCTACAATGAGCAGTTCTTC. Its protein is CASSNFYNEQFF. The V call is TRBV9, the J call TRBJ2-1; D not resolved. The CDR3 is 12 amino acids. Trimming removed 5 bases at V and 3 bases at J, with 6 bases between. Germline-derived CDR1 and CDR2 are SGDLS and YYNGEE.

This clonotype was seen ten or more times. The rearrangement uses TRBV28 and TRBJ1-2; D call uncertain. V shed 10 bases and J shed 4 bases, with 19 bases lying between them. Germline V CDR1 and CDR2: MDHEN, SYDVKM. This CDR3 region has 14 residues. The CDR3 reads CATDPTGRAYGYTF. In nucleotides, the CDR3 is TGTGCCACAGACCCCACTGGCCGGGCCTATGGCTACACCTTC.

This clonotype was seen more than once but under ten times. The chain combines TRBV20-1 with TRBJ2-7; the D call may be TRBD1 or TRBD2 (5 bases each). CDR1 and CDR2 from the germline V gene are DFQATT and SNEGSKA (reference sequence). Trimming took off 0 bases at V and 0 bases at J, with 9 bases between the two ends. The CDR3 runs to 14 residues. CDR3 bases: TGCAGTGCTAGAGATCTTGGGGGCTCCTACGAGCAGTACTTC. Protein sequence: CSARDLGGSYEQYF.